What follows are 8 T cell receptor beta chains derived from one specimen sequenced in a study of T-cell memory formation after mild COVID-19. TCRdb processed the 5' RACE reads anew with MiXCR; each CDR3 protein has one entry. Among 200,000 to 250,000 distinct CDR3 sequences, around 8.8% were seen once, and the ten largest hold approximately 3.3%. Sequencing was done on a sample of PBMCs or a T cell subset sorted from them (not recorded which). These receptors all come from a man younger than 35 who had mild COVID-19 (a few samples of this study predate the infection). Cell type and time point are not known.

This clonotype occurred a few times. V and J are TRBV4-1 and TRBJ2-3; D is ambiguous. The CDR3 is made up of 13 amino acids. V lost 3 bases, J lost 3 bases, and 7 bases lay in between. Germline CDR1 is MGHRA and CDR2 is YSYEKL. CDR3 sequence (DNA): TGCGCCAGCAGCCAGCCCGCTACAGATACGCAGTATTTT. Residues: CASSQPATDTQYF.

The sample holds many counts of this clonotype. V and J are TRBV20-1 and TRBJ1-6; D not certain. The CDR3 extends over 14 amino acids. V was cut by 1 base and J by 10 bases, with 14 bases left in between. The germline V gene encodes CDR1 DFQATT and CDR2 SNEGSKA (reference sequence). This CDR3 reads CSARVTSGGSPLHF. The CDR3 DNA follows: TGCAGTGCTAGAGTCACGTCGGGAGGCTCACCCCTCCACTTT.

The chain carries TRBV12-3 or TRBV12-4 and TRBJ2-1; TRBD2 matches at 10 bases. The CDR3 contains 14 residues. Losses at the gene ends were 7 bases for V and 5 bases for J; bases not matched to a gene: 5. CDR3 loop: CASTRLAGDNEQFF. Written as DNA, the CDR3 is TGTGCCAGCACCCGGCTAGCGGGGGACAATGAGCAGTTCTTC.

The CDR3 DNA follows: TGTGCCAGCCGCGGGGGGGGTGCCTACGAGCAGTACGTC. It codes for CASRGGGAYEQYV. V and J are TRBV10-3 and TRBJ2-7; 9 nucleotides align to TRBD2. There are 13 residues in the CDR3. V gave up 10 bases and J gave up 2 bases; unmatched junction bases: 6. Germline CDR1 and CDR2: ENHRY and SYGVKD.

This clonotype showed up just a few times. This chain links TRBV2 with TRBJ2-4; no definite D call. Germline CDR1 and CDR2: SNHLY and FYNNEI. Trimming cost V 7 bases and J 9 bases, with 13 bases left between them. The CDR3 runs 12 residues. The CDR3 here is CASNTPGLIQYF. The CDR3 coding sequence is TGTGCCAGCAACACACCAGGTCTCATTCAGTACTTC.

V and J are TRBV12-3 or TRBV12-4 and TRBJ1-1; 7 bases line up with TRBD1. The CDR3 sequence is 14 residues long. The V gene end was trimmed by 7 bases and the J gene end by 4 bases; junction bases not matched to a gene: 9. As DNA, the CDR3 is TGTGCCAGCATAGGTCAGGGGACAGTCACTGAAGCTTTCTTT. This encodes CASIGQGTVTEAFF.

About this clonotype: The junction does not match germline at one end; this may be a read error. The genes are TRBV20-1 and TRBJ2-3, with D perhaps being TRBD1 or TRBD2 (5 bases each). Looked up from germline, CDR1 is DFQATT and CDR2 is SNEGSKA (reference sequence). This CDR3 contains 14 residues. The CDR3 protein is CIAKGSGHTDTQYF. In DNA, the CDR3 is TGCATTGCTAAAGGATCGGGGCACACAGATACGCAGTATTTT.

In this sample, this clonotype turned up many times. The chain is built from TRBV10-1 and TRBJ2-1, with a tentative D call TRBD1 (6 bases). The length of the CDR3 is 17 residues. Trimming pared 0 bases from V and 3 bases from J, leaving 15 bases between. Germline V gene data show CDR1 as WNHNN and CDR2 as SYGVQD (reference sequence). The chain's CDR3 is CASSESRQATNYNEQFF. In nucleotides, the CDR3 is TGCGCCAGCAGTGAGTCCCGACAGGCCACCAACTACAATGAGCAGTTCTTC.